This T cell receptor (beta chain) emerged from a study of CD8+ T cells in alopecia areata. Treatment here: oral pan-JAK inhibitor, 5-10 mg twice daily. Study-wide points: Among patients, TCR sharing was less clear than in mice, a difference possibly due in part to HLA diversity in the patient population. Scalp lesions, especially in alopecia totalis/universalis, had higher clonality than normal scalp. With tofacitinib ongoing, many expanded lesional clones persisted in both scalp and blood. Expanded CD8+ clones among the top 100, as well as scalp clonality, were significantly decreased by tofacitinib.

The CDR3 sequence is 12 residues long. V gave up 2 bases and J gave up 6 bases, with 10 bases separating them. Germline V gene lookup returns CDR1 SQVTM and CDR2 ANQGSEA. Extraction and reverse transcription of RNA yielded cDNA as the sequencing template. Only in-frame clones appear in the TCRdb table, and some are missing; sequencing was by immunoSEQ multiplex PCR. Of over 150,000 clones listed, roughly three fifths are singletons. A note on this clone: Its antigen remains unidentified.

This specimen was CD4+ T cells sorted from blood, taken at week 4, from a patient treated with tofacitinib. The clonotype originates from a human donor with alopecia areata. The chain combines TRBV29-1 with TRBJ1-1; D is undetermined. The CDR3: CSVEIRGAEAFF. CDR3 bases: TGCAGCGTTGAAATTCGTGGCGCTGAAGCTTTCTTT.